What follows describes a single TCR beta chain. CDR1 SQVTM and CDR2 ANQGSEA come from the germline V gene. V lost 3 bases and J lost 4, with 15 bases in between. This CDR3 has 14 amino acids. TCRdb's table, derived via immunoSEQ multiplex PCR, lists solely in-frame clones and lacks some. The table includes approximately 510,000 clones, around 74% detected once. These data are taken from a study of shared clonotypes between healthy human individuals. Sequenced input: PBMCs. The TCR was taken from a woman aged 40 to 50 in good health. Some clones in this sample may be carry-over from other donors' samples. V and J are TRBV29-1 and TRBJ1-1; D might be TRBD1 (6 bases). The CDR3 DNA follows: TGCAGCGTTGACGGGGGGGGCGTCGGCACTGAAGCTTTCTTT. Translation gives CSVDGGGVGTEAFF.